This TCR beta chain was captured by sequencing in a study of shared clonotypes between healthy human individuals. With 0 bases clipped from V and 4 bases from J, the junction kept 2 bases outside the gene matches. Germline V gene lookup returns CDR1 KGHSH and CDR2 LQKENI. CDR3 length: 15 amino acids. The table came from immunoSEQ multiplex PCR; TCRdb's copy has only in-frame clones and leaves some out. The table lists approximately 1.5 million clones, 95% to 99% of them singletons. The V call is TRBV18, the J call TRBJ2-2, with TRBD1 identical over 7 bases. Sequenced sample: naive CD4+ T cells sorted from blood. The sample's subset: CD45RA+ positively selected. This receptor was obtained from a man under 40 in good health. As DNA, the CDR3 is TGTGCCAGCTCACCACCGGGACAGCTCACCGGGGAGCTGTTTTTT. Protein: CASSPPGQLTGELFF.